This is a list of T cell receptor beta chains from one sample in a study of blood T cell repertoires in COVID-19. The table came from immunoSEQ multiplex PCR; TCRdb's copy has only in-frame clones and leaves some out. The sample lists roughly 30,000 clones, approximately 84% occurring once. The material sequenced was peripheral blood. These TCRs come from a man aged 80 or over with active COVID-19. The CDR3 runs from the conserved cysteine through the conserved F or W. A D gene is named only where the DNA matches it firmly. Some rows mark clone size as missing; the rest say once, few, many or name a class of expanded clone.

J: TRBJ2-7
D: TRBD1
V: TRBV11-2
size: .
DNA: TGTGCCAGCAGCAACAGGGGGTCCTACGAGCAGTACTTC
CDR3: CASSNRGSYEQYF

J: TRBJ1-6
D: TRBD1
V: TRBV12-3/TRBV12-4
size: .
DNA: TGTGCCAGCAGCACAGGGGAGCACTCACCCCTCCACTTT
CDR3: CASSTGEHSPLHF

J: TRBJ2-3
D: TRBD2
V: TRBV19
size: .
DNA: TGTGCCAGTAGTATAGGGACTAGCCCAGATACGCAGTATTTT
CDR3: CASSIGTSPDTQYF

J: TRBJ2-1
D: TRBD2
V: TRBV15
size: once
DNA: TGTGCCACCAGCAGACGGCGGGGGGCCTCCTACAATGAGCAGTTCTTC
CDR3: CATSRRRGASYNEQFF

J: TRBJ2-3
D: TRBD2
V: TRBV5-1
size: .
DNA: TGCGCCAGCAGCACCCGGACTAGCGGGGGGGCAGATACGCAGTATTTT
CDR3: CASSTRTSGGADTQYF

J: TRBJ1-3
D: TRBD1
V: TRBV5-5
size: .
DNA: TGTGCCAGCAGCCCACAGGGGCTCGGCGGAGGAGGCTCTGGAAACACCATATATTTT
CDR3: CASSPQGLGGGGSGNTIYF

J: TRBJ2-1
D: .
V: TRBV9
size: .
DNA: TGTGCCAGCAGCCCGAGACAGTTCTCCTACAATGAGCAGTTCTTC
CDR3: CASSPRQFSYNEQFF

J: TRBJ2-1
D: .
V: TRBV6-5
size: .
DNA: TGTGCCAGCAGTTACGCCGGACAGACCAAGTTCTTC
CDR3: CASSYAGQTKFF

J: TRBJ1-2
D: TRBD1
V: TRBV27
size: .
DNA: TGTGCCAGCAGTCCGGTACAGGGGTATGGCTACACCTTC
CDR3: CASSPVQGYGYTF

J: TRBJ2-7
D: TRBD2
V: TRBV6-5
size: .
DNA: TGTGCCAGCAGTTACTCGGTTAGCGGGCTTGGGTACGAGCAGTACTTC
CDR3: CASSYSVSGLGYEQYF

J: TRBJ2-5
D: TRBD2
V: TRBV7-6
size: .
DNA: TGTGCCAGCAGCCCCGGACTAGCGGGGGTCCAAGAGACCCAGTACTTC
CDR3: CASSPGLAGVQETQYF

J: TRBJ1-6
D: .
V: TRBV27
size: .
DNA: TGTGCCAGCAGTCCAGAGACAGGTCGGTATTCACCCCTCCACTTT
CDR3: CASSPETGRYSPLHF

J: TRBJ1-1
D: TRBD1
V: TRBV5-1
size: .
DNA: TGCGCCAGCAGCTTCGGACAGGGGAACACTGAAGCTTTCTTT
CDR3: CASSFGQGNTEAFF